The T cell receptor (beta chain) described here comes from a study of T cell responses to AZD1222 COVID-19 vaccine. Study-level results: Repertoire sampling occurred only after the peak T cell response. Elevations in Spike-specific TCR breadth and depth followed administration of two AZD1222 doses. At baseline, just five to seven AZD1222 recipients tested seropositive.

Turning to this clone: What it binds is not known.

TCRdb's table, derived via immunoSEQ multiplex PCR, lists solely in-frame clones and lacks some. The sample has 150,000 to 200,000 clones, roughly 89% seen once. The clonotype was recovered from an adult who received the AZD1222 COVID-19 vaccine. The sequencing here drew on peripheral blood, taken 28 days after the second AZD1222 dose.

CDR3 sequence reads: CASSSQTGGNTIYF. The CDR3 nucleotides are TGTGCCAGCAGCTCGCAGACGGGGGGAAACACCATATATTTT. The genes are TRBV7-2 and TRBJ1-3; D uncertain. Trimming left V 4 bases short and J 4 bases short, with 11 bases between. This CDR3 contains 14 residues. Germline CDR1 reads SGHTA; CDR2 reads FQGNSA.